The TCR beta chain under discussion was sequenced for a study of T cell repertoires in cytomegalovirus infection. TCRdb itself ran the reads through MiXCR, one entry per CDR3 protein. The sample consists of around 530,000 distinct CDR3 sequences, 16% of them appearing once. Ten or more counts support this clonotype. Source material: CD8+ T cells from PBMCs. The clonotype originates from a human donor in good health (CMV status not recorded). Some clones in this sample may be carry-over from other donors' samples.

The CDR3 sequence is CATSSPYRGSGGIQETQYF. The CDR3 bases are TGTGCCACCAGCAGCCCATATAGAGGTAGCGGGGGGATCCAAGAGACCCAGTACTTC. The chain is built from TRBV15 and TRBJ2-5, with 10 bases fitting TRBD2. V lost 3 bases, J lost 1 base, and 14 bases stayed unmatched. CDR3 length: 19 amino acids. Germline V gene lookup returns CDR1 LNHNV and CDR2 YYDKDF (reference sequence).